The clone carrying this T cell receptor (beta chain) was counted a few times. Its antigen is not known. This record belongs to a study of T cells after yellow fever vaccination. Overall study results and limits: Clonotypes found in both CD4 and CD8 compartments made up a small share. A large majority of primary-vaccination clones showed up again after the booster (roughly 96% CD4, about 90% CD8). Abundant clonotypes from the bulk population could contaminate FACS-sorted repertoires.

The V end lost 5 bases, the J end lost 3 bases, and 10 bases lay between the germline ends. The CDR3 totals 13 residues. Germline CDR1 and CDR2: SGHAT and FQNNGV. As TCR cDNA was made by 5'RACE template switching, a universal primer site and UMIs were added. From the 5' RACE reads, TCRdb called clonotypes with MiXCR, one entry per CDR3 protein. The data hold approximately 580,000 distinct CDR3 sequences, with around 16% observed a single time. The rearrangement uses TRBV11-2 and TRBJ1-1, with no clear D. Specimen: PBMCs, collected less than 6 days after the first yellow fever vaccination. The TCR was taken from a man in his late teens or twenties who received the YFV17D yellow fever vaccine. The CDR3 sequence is CASSNQGDTEAFF. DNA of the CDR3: TGTGCCAGCAGCAACCAAGGTGACACTGAAGCTTTCTTT.